Following are 20 T cell receptor beta chains from one sample sequenced in a study of T cells in localized non-small cell lung cancer. Sequencing was performed with immunoSEQ multiplex PCR; in TCRdb, only in-frame clones are kept and a portion is missing. The table lists 10,000 to 12,000 clones, over 65% of them singletons. Sequencing was performed on peripheral blood, taken before any cancer treatment. The receptors were sampled from a male donor at least 60 years old with stage I lung adenocarcinoma.

This clone occurred a few times. V gene TRBV6-5 combines with J gene TRBJ1-6; D is possibly TRBD1 (6 bases). The length of the CDR3 is 15 residues. Trimming stripped 0 bases from V and 7 bases from J, with 10 bases between. CDR1 MNHEY and CDR2 SVGAGI come from the germline V gene. CDR3 bases: TGTGCCAGCAGTTACTCGATTCAGGGGAATTCACCCCTCCACTTT. Translating gives CASSYSIQGNSPLHF.

This chain uses TRBV19 with TRBJ1-1, with D maybe TRBD1 (6 bases). V lost 3 bases and J lost 1, with 6 bases in between. Germline loops: CDR1 LNHDA, CDR2 SQIVND (reference sequence). The CDR3 sequence is 13 residues long. CDR3 nucleotide sequence: TGTGCCAGTAGTATGACAGGGAACACTGAAGCTTTCTTT. Translated: CASSMTGNTEAFF.

The V call is TRBV19, the J call TRBJ1-3, with D unclear. The germline gives CDR1 LNHDA, CDR2 SQIVND (reference sequence). The CDR3 consists of 15 residues. Trimming removed 5 bases from V and 0 bases from J, with 11 bases in between. The CDR3 spells CASSWTESSGNTIYF. In nucleotides, the CDR3 is TGTGCCAGTAGTTGGACGGAGAGCTCTGGAAACACCATATATTTT.

The chain combines TRBV6-4 with TRBJ2-1; 7 positions match TRBD1. V dropped 4 bases and J dropped 4; count of bases not matched to a gene: 7. Germline assignment: CDR1 MRHNA and CDR2 SNTAGT. The CDR3 loop spans 15 amino acids. The CDR3 spells CASSAGTATYNEQFF. CDR3 in DNA: TGTGCCAGCAGTGCCGGGACAGCCACGTACAATGAGCAGTTCTTC.

The chain recombines TRBV7-3 with TRBJ2-5; 7 bases align to TRBD2. Trimming at V came to 3 bases and at J to 3 bases, leaving 10 bases not matched to a gene. This CDR3 is 16 amino acids long. Germline assignment: CDR1 SGHTA and CDR2 FQGTGA. The CDR3 coding sequence is TGTGCCAGCAGCTTGAGGCTAGCGGTTACTAAAGAGACCCAGTACTTC. It translates to CASSLRLAVTKETQYF.

The chain recombines TRBV20-1 with TRBJ2-1; 7 nucleotides line up with TRBD2. The junction had 2 bases not matched to a gene; V was cut back by 6 bases and J by 6 bases. This CDR3 is built from 11 residues. Germline V gene sequence: CDR1 DFQATT, CDR2 SNEGSKA (reference sequence). In DNA form, the CDR3 reads TGCAGTGCCGCGGGAGTCAATGAGCAGTTCTTC. Translating gives CSAAGVNEQFF.

The chain joins TRBV2 to TRBJ1-1; 8 bases match TRBD1. This CDR3 region has 12 residues. In germline, CDR1 is SNHLY, CDR2 FYNNEI. Losses at the gene ends were 4 bases for V and 7 bases for J; bases not matched to a gene: 2. CDR3 coding DNA: TGTGCCAGCAGTGCAGACAGGGGTGAAGCTTTCTTT. Protein sequence: CASSADRGEAFF.

J is TRBJ2-2 and V is TRBV4-1; 9 nucleotides align to TRBD1. Germline V gives CDR1 MGHRA, CDR2 YSYEKL. This CDR3 region has 15 residues. With V trimmed by 3 bases and J by 6 bases, 5 bases remained unmatched. CDR3 sequence reads: CASSQWGQGAGELFF. The DNA of the CDR3 is TGCGCCAGCAGCCAGTGGGGACAGGGCGCCGGGGAGCTGTTTTTT.

J is TRBJ2-3 and V is TRBV5-1; D is possibly TRBD2 (7 bases). The CDR3 spans 15 residues. Germline-derived CDR1 and CDR2 are SGHRS and YFSETQ. Trimming took 4 bases from V and 4 from J, leaving 16 bases between them. The CDR3 spells CASSPPRGAADTQYF. DNA for the CDR3: TGCGCCAGCAGCCCCCCCCGGGGGGCGGCAGATACGCAGTATTTT.

The J gene is TRBJ2-5, the V gene TRBV28, with TRBD1 matching 9 bases. The J call may be incorrect, as the DNA end agrees better with TRBJ2-7. Looked up from germline, CDR1 is MDHEN and CDR2 is SYDVKM. The CDR3 has 18 residues. CDR3 protein: CASSFSTGGVIGSYEQYF. CDR3 in DNA: TGTGCCAGCAGTTTTAGTACAGGGGGCGTGATCGGCTCCTACGAGCAGTACTTC.

Only a few counts were recorded for this clone. The rearrangement joins TRBV5-1 to TRBJ2-5; D gene uncertain. The V gene lost 0 bases and the J gene lost 2 bases, with 8 bases spanning the gap. This CDR3 spans 14 amino acids. Germline V gives CDR1 SGHRS, CDR2 YFSETQ. The CDR3 sequence is CASSLGILQETQYF. The CDR3 DNA follows: TGCGCCAGCAGCTTGGGAATCCTTCAAGAGACCCAGTACTTC.

CDR3 coding DNA: TGTGCCAGCAGTTTGCCAGGGGATCGGAATGAGCAGTTCTTC. This translates into CASSLPGDRNEQFF. The chain carries TRBV28 and TRBJ2-1; D might be TRBD1 (6 bases). The CDR3 has 14 residues. The germline V and J ends were trimmed by 3 bases and 7 bases, with 13 bases remaining between them. Per the germline V gene, CDR1 is MDHEN and CDR2 is SYDVKM.

The chain recombines TRBV2 with TRBJ2-3, with D tentatively TRBD1 or TRBD2 (7 bases each). There are 14 residues in the CDR3. The V and J ends lost 6 bases and 3 bases respectively, with 13 bases between them. Looked up from germline, CDR1 is SNHLY and CDR2 is FYNNEI. This CDR3 is CASRARGGTDTQYF. CDR3 nucleotide sequence: TGTGCCAGCAGGGCCAGGGGGGGTACAGATACGCAGTATTTT.

The genes are TRBV9 and TRBJ1-2; possible D gene TRBD1, 5 bases. The CDR3 runs to 12 residues. V lost 7 bases and J lost 4, with 11 bases in between. The germline gives CDR1 SGDLS, CDR2 YYNGEE. The CDR3 is CASGGTRYGYTF. The DNA of the CDR3 is TGTGCCAGCGGGGGAACCCGCTATGGCTACACCTTC.

The chain uses TRBV6-5 and TRBJ2-1; TRBD2 agrees at 14 bases. Germline V gives CDR1 MNHEY, CDR2 SVGAGI. V lost 9 bases to trimming and J lost 10 bases; unmatched junction nucleotides: 8. There are 14 residues in the CDR3. The CDR3 DNA is TGTGCCAGTAAGGGACTAGCGGGAGTGGGCGAGCAGTTCTTC. It codes for CASKGLAGVGEQFF.

The rearrangement links TRBV28 to TRBJ2-6; D ambiguous. The V and J ends lost 6 bases and 0 bases respectively, with 3 bases between them. The CDR3 totals 13 residues. Looked up from germline, CDR1 is MDHEN and CDR2 is SYDVKM. DNA of the CDR3: TGTGCCAGCAGCCCCTCTGGGGCCAACGTCCTGACTTTC. The encoded protein is CASSPSGANVLTF.

This clone was observed a single time. The chain carries TRBV5-6 and TRBJ2-4; no reliable D call. The CDR3 has 16 residues. Trimming removed 0 bases at V and 1 base at J, with 11 bases between. The germline V gene encodes CDR1 SGHDT and CDR2 YYEEEE. The CDR3 region has the DNA TGTGCCAGCAGCTTGGAAAGGGAATGGGCCAAAAACATTCAGTACTTC. Residues: CASSLEREWAKNIQYF.

This chain connects TRBV28 to TRBJ1-1; D is uncertain. Trimming cost V 6 bases and J 6 bases, with 14 bases left between them. This CDR3 is built from 13 residues. Germline-derived CDR1 and CDR2 are MDHEN and SYDVKM. DNA of the CDR3: TGTGCCAGCAGCCGCATAGAAGTGGCTGAAGCTTTCTTT. Translating it yields CASSRIEVAEAFF.

CDR3 coding DNA: TGTGCCAGCAGTTACCTTCTGGGTATGGAGACCCAGTACTTC. This gives the protein CASSYLLGMETQYF. The rearrangement uses TRBV6-5 and TRBJ2-5; unclear D gene. The CDR3 has 14 residues. V lost 2 bases, J lost 5 bases, and 12 bases lay in between. The germline V gene encodes CDR1 MNHEY and CDR2 SVGAGI.

The chain links TRBV7-3 to TRBJ1-1, with D possibly matching TRBD1 (5 bases). Germline values: CDR1 SGHTA, CDR2 FQGTGA. There are 13 residues in the CDR3. V was pared by 5 bases and J by 2 bases, with 9 bases between. The CDR3 DNA reads as TGTGCCAGCAGCCCTCAGGGCAACACTGAAGCTTTCTTT. Its protein product is CASSPQGNTEAFF.